Shown below are 20 T cell receptor beta chains from a single sample sequenced in a study of T cell responses to AZD1222 COVID-19 vaccine. Sequencing was performed with immunoSEQ multiplex PCR; in TCRdb, only in-frame clones are kept and a portion is missing. The table records approximately 150,000 clones, roughly 92% of them present only once. The input for sequencing was peripheral blood, taken 28 days after the second AZD1222 dose. The source of these receptors is an adult who received the AZD1222 COVID-19 vaccine.

This rearrangement joins TRBV10-1 to TRBJ1-3; no firm D call. Trimming took off 4 bases at V and 4 bases at J, with 11 bases between the two ends. Germline values: CDR1 WNHNN, CDR2 SYGVQD (reference sequence). CDR3 length: 14 amino acids. CDR3 sequence: CASSGEVGGNTIYF. CDR3 sequence (DNA): TGCGCCAGCAGTGGAGAAGTCGGAGGAAACACCATATATTTT.

The chain couples TRBV6-2 or TRBV6-3 to TRBJ1-5; D gene uncertain. Trimming shortened V by 1 base and J by 6 bases, and 7 bases separated the two germline ends. In germline, CDR1 is MNHEY, CDR2 SVGEGT. The CDR3 runs to 13 residues. The CDR3 here is CASSYLGSQPQHF. Here the CDR3 DNA reads TGTGCCAGCAGTTACTTGGGGAGTCAGCCCCAGCATTTT.

The rearrangement uses TRBV27 and TRBJ2-7; 7 nucleotides align to TRBD2. CDR3 length equals 16 residues. The junction had 13 bases not matched to a gene; V was cut back by 5 bases and J by 3 bases. The germline gives CDR1 MNHEY, CDR2 SMNVEV (reference sequence). CDR3 region: CASSDAGDVSVYEQYF. CDR3 sequence (DNA): TGTGCCAGCAGTGATGCGGGAGACGTGAGCGTCTACGAGCAGTACTTC.

This clone was counted between two and nine times. The chain couples TRBV27 to TRBJ1-1; D is unclear. This CDR3 is 14 amino acids long. V lost 1 base and J lost 5, with 11 bases in between. Germline V lookup: CDR1 MNHEY, CDR2 SMNVEV (reference sequence). The CDR3 DNA follows: TGTGCCAGCAGTTTATTGGGTTTTAGGACTGAAGCTTTCTTT. Translation gives CASSLLGFRTEAFF.

This clone was counted only a few times. This chain joins TRBV6-4 and TRBJ2-3; 14 bases fit TRBD2. CDR3 length: 20 residues. The J segment lost 0 bases and the V segment lost 5 bases, leaving 13 bases of the junction unmatched. Germline V gene lookup returns CDR1 MRHNA and CDR2 SNTAGT. In nucleotides, the CDR3 is TGTGCCAGCAGTTCGGCCGGGACTAGCGGGGGCCCTACTAGCACAGATACGCAGTATTTT. It yields the protein CASSSAGTSGGPTSTDTQYF.

J is TRBJ1-6 and V is TRBV9; TRBD1 matches at 9 bases. CDR3 length: 14 residues. The V gene's germline CDR1 is SGDLS and CDR2 YYNGEE. V gave up 3 bases and J gave up 10 bases; unmatched junction bases: 5. CDR3 in DNA: TGTGCCAGCAGCGCCCGGGACAGGGTGTCACCCCTCCACTTT. Protein product: CASSARDRVSPLHF.

The gene calls are TRBV28 and TRBJ2-1; 9 bases map to TRBD1. CDR1 MDHEN and CDR2 SYDVKM come from the germline V gene. The CDR3 length is 14 residues. J lost 3 bases, V lost 6 bases, and 3 bases had no gene match. In DNA, the CDR3 is TGTGCCAGCAGCACAGGGGGCCACTACAATGAGCAGTTCTTC. It codes for CASSTGGHYNEQFF.

V gene TRBV18 combines with J gene TRBJ2-3; TRBD2 matches 8 bases. Unmatched junction bases numbered 6, after V lost 3 bases and J lost 1 base. Looked up from germline, CDR1 is KGHSH and CDR2 is LQKENI. The CDR3 contains 16 residues. The CDR3 region is CASSPLAGGRTDTQYF. Written as DNA, the CDR3 is TGTGCCAGCTCACCCCTGGCGGGGGGACGCACAGATACGCAGTATTTT.

J is TRBJ1-2 and V is TRBV27; 12 nucleotides line up with TRBD1. The V gene end was trimmed by 6 bases and the J gene end by 2 bases; junction bases not matched to a gene: 4. Germline CDR1 reads MNHEY; CDR2 reads SMNVEV (reference sequence). CDR3 size: 15 residues. In nucleotides, the CDR3 is TGTGCCAGCAGGGGGACAGGGGGCGTAAACTATGGCTACACCTTC. Translating it yields CASRGTGGVNYGYTF.

The chain links TRBV5-1 to TRBJ2-2; D might be TRBD1 (6 bases). The CDR3 loop spans 15 amino acids. The germline V gene encodes CDR1 SGHRS and CDR2 YFSETQ. V dropped 3 bases and J dropped 0 bases, with 9 bases sitting between them. The CDR3 reads CASSWTASNTGELFF. Written as DNA, the CDR3 is TGCGCCAGCAGCTGGACAGCCTCGAACACCGGGGAGCTGTTTTTT.

This clone was counted once. V is TRBV10-1 and J is TRBJ2-7; no clear D. This CDR3 contains 12 residues. Germline V lookup: CDR1 WNHNN, CDR2 SYGVQD (reference sequence). Trimming removed 8 bases at V and 6 bases at J, with 14 bases between. The CDR3: CASHGPTGEQYF. DNA for the CDR3: TGCGCCAGCCATGGGCCTACCGGCGAGCAGTACTTC.

The chain couples TRBV6-5 to TRBJ1-4; D not certain. This CDR3 contains 11 residues. The V and J ends lost 6 bases and 5 bases respectively, with 4 bases between them. Looked up from germline, CDR1 is MNHEY and CDR2 is SVGAGI. CDR3 in DNA: TGTGCCAGCAGCATAAATGAAAAACTGTTTTTT. Amino acid sequence: CASSINEKLFF.

The chain employs TRBV21-1 and TRBJ2-1; whether TRBD1, the table's D call, matches the DNA was not checked. TRBV21-1 is recorded as a pseudogene. This CDR3 spans 17 amino acids. This CDR3 reads CASSKDHRQSSYNEQFF. The DNA of the CDR3 is TGTGCCAGCAGCAAAGATCACAGACAGTCCTCCTACAATGAGCAGTTCTTC.

The V gene is TRBV5-1, the J gene TRBJ1-2; 7 bases align to TRBD1. Germline assignment: CDR1 SGHRS and CDR2 YFSETQ. CDR3 length: 15 amino acids. The V and J ends lost 0 bases and 3 bases, in that order; junction bases with no gene match: 5. The CDR3 DNA follows: TGCGCCAGCAGCTTGGTAGGGACAGATTACTATGGCTACACCTTC. As protein: CASSLVGTDYYGYTF.

The chain couples TRBV19 to TRBJ1-5, with D unresolved. V gave up 1 base and J gave up 5 bases, with 12 bases separating them. CDR1 and CDR2 (germline): LNHDA, SQIVND (reference sequence). The CDR3 consists of 15 residues. The CDR3: CASSIVINAHQPQHF. CDR3 DNA sequence: TGTGCCAGTAGTATAGTCATTAACGCCCATCAGCCCCAGCATTTT. The entire variable domain, with the rest obtained from reference TRBV19 and TRBJ1-5, is as follows: DGGITQSPKYLFRKEGQNVTLSCEQNLNHDAMYWYRQDPGQGLRLIYYSQIVNDFQKGDIAEGYSVSREKKESFPLTVTSAQKNPTAFYLCASSIVINAHQPQHFGDGTRLSIL.

CDR3 sequence (DNA): TGTGCCAGCAGTTCGGACAACCCTAACTATGGCTACACCTTC. Amino acids: CASSSDNPNYGYTF. This chain connects TRBV2 to TRBJ1-2, with D tentatively TRBD1 (5 bases). Germline CDR1 and CDR2: SNHLY and FYNNEI. The CDR3 length is 14 residues. Between the trimmed V and J ends, which lost 5 bases and 0 bases, there was a span of 10 bases.

This chain joins TRBV2 and TRBJ2-1; 8 nucleotides line up with TRBD2. From germline, CDR1 is SNHLY and CDR2 FYNNEI. CDR3 length equals 14 residues. V lost 11 bases and J lost 10; bases outside the gene matches: 16. The CDR3 DNA follows: TGTGCCGTACAGCCCCGAGCGGGAGCGTGGGAGCAGTTCTTC. It specifies CAVQPRAGAWEQFF.

V is TRBV19 and J is TRBJ1-2; D is undetermined. V dropped 4 bases and J dropped 4 bases, with 10 bases sitting between them. Germline loops: CDR1 LNHDA, CDR2 SQIVND (reference sequence). The CDR3 is 13 residues long. For the CDR3, the DNA is TGTGCCAGTAGTAGAACAGTTACCTATGGCTACACCTTC. Its protein product is CASSRTVTYGYTF.

This clone was found once. V and J are TRBV19 and TRBJ1-5; the match to TRBD1 covers 7 bases. Germline V gene sequence: CDR1 LNHDA, CDR2 SQIVND (reference sequence). The CDR3 is 16 residues long. J lost 6 bases, V lost 7 bases, and 15 bases had no gene match. The chain's CDR3 is CASTYRGRGNGQPQHF. CDR3 bases: TGTGCCAGTACCTATCGGGGCAGGGGGAATGGTCAGCCCCAGCATTTT.

This clone was counted between two and nine times. The V gene is TRBV11-2, the J gene TRBJ2-7; D remains unclear. Germline CDR1 and CDR2: SGHAT and FQNNGV. With 5 bases removed from V and 3 bases from J, the gap between germline ends came to 11 bases. The CDR3 has 13 residues. Here the CDR3 reads CASSHSDGYEQYF. In nucleotides, the CDR3 is TGTGCCAGCAGCCACTCGGACGGCTACGAGCAGTACTTC.